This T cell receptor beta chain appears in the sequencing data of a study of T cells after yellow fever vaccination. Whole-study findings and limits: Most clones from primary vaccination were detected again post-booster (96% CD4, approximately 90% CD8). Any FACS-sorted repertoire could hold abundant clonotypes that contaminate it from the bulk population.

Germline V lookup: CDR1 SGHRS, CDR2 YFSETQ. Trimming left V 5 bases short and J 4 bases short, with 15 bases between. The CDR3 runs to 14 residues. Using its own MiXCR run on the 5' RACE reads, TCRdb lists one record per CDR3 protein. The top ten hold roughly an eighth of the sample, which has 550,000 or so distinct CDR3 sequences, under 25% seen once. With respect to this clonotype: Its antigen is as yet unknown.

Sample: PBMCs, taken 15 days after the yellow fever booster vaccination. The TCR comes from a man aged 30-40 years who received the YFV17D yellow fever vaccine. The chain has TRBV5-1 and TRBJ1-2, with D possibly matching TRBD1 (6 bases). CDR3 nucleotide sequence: TGCGCCAGCAGGCTCGGACAGCCTACCTATGGCTACACCTTC. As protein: CASRLGQPTYGYTF. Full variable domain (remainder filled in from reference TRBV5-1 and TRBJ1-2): KAGVTQTPRYLIKTRGQQVTLSCSPISGHRSVSWYQQTPGQGLQFLFEYFSETQRNKGNFPGRFSGRQFSNSRSEMNVSTLELGDSALYLCASRLGQPTYGYTFGSGTRLTVV.